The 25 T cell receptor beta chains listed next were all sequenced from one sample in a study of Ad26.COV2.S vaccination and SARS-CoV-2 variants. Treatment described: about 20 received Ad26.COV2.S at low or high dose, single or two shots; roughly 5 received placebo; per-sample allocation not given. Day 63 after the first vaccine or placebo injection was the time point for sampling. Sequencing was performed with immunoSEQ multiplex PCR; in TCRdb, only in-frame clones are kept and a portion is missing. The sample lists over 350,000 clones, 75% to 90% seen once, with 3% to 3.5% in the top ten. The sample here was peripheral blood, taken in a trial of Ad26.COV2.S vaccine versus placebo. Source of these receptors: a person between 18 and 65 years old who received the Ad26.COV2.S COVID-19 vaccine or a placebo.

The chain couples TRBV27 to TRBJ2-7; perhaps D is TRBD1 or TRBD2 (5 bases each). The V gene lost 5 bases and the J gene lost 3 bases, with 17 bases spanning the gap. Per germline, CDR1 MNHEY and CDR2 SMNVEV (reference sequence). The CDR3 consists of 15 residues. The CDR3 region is CASSQKLGVFYEQYF. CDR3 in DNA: TGTGCCAGCAGTCAGAAACTAGGGGTCTTCTACGAGCAGTACTTC.

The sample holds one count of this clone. The chain's CDR3 is CASSLAPTGAAGELFF. The CDR3 DNA reads TGCGCCAGCAGCTTGGCCCCGACAGGGGCAGCCGGGGAGCTGTTTTTT. V and J are TRBV5-1 and TRBJ2-2, with 8 bases identical to TRBD1. The V segment lost 0 bases and the J segment 6 bases; nucleotides outside the gene matches: 7. There are 16 residues in the CDR3. CDR1 and CDR2 (germline): SGHRS, YFSETQ.

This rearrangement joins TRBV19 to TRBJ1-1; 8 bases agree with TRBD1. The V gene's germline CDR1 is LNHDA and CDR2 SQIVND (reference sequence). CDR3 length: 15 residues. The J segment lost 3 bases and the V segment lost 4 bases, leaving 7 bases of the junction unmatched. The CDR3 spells CASSKARGLDTEAFF. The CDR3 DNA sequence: TGTGCCAGTAGTAAAGCCAGGGGGCTGGACACTGAAGCTTTCTTT.

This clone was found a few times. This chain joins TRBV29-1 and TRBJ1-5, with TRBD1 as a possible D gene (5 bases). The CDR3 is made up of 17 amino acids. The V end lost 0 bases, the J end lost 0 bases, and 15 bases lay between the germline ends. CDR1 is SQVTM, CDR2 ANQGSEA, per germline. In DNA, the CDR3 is TGCAGCGTTGAAGACCGGGACCGCCTAAATAGCAATCAGCCCCAGCATTTT. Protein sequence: CSVEDRDRLNSNQPQHF.

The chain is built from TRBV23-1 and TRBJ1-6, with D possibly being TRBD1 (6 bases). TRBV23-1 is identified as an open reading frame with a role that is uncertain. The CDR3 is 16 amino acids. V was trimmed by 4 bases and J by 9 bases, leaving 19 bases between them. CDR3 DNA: TGCGCCAGCAGTCTCCTACAGGGTGGCAGGGTTTCACCCCTCCACTTT. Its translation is CASSLLQGGRVSPLHF.

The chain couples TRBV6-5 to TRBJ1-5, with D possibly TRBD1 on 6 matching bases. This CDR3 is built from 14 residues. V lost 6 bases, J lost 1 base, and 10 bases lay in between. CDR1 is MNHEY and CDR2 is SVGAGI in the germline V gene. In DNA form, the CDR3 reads TGTGCCAGCAGCAGGGGCTGGAGCAATCAGCCCCAGCATTTT. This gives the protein CASSRGWSNQPQHF.

The CDR3 sequence: CASSYPVGGGTQDTQYF. CDR3 nucleotide sequence: TGTGCCAGCAGTTACCCGGTTGGGGGAGGGACCCAAGATACGCAGTATTTT. This chain joins TRBV6-2 or TRBV6-3 and TRBJ2-3; the match to TRBD2 covers 7 bases. The CDR3 consists of 17 residues. CDR1 is MNHEY and CDR2 is SVGEGT in the germline V gene. Trimming at V came to 2 bases and at J to 5 bases, leaving 13 bases not matched to a gene.

The CDR3 loop reads CASSLGPGRNTEAFF. In DNA, the CDR3 is TGTGCCAGCAGCTTAGGCCCGGGGAGAAACACTGAAGCTTTCTTT. The chain joins TRBV7-2 to TRBJ1-1; D is uncertain. In germline, CDR1 is SGHTA, CDR2 FQGNSA. V was pared by 1 base and J by 2 bases, with 11 bases between. The CDR3 contains 15 residues.

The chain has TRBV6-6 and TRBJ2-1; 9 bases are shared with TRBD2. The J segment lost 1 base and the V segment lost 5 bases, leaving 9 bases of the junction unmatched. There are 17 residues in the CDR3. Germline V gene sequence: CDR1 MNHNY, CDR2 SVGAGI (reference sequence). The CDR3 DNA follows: TGTGCCAGCAGTCCCCTTCTAGCGGGGTTTTCCTACAATGAGCAGTTCTTC. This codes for CASSPLLAGFSYNEQFF.

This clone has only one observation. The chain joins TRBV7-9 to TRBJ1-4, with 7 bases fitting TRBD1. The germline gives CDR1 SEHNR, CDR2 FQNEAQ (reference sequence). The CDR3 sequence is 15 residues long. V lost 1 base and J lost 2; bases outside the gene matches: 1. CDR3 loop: CASSLDRGTNEKLFF. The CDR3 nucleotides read TGTGCCAGCAGCTTAGACAGGGGCACTAATGAAAAACTGTTTTTT.

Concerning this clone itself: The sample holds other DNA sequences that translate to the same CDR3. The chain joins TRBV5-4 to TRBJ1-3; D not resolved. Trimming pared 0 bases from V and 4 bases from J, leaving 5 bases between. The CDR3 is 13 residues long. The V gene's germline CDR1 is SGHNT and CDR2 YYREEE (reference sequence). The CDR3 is CASSLDSGNTIYF. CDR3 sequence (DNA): TGTGCCAGCAGCTTGGATAGCGGAAACACCATATATTTT.

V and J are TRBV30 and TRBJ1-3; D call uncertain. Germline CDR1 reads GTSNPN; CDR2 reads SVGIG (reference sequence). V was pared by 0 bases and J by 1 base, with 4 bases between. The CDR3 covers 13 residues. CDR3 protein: CAWSVFSGNTIYF. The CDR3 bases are TGTGCCTGGAGTGTTTTTTCTGGAAACACCATATATTTT.

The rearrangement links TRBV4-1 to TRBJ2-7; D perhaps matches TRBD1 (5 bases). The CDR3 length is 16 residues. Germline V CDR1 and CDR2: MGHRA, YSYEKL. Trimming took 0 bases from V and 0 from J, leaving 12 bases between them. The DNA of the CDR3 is TGCGCCAGCAGCCAAGATCCTGCCGACAGCTCCTACGAGCAGTACTTC. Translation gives CASSQDPADSSYEQYF.

This chain's CDR3 is CASSLGPRGRDEQYF. DNA of the CDR3: TGTGCCAGCAGTTTAGGACCCAGGGGGCGGGATGAGCAGTACTTC. V and J are TRBV27 and TRBJ2-7, with 8 bases aligning to TRBD1. Germline assignment: CDR1 MNHEY and CDR2 SMNVEV (reference sequence). CDR3 length: 15 amino acids. The ends lost 2 bases at V and 7 bases at J; junction bases unmatched: 10.

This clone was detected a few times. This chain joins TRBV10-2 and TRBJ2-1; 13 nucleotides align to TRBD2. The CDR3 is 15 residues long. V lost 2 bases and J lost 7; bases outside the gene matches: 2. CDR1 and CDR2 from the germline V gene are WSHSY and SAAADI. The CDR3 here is CASSEELAGGNEQFF. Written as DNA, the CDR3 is TGCGCCAGCAGTGAGGAACTAGCGGGGGGGAATGAGCAGTTCTTC.

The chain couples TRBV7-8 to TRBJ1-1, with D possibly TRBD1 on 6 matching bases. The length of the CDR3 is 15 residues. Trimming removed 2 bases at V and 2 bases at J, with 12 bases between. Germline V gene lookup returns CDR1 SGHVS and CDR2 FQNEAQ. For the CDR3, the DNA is TGTGCCAGCAGCTTAAGGGGGGACGACAACACTGAAGCTTTCTTT. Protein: CASSLRGDDNTEAFF. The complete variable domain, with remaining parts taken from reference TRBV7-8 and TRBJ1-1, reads GAGVSQSPRYKVAKRGQDVALRCDPISGHVSLFWYQQALGQGPEFLTYFQNEAQLDKSGLPSDRFFAERPEGSVSTLKIQRTQQEDSAVYLCASSLRGDDNTEAFFGQGTRLTVV.

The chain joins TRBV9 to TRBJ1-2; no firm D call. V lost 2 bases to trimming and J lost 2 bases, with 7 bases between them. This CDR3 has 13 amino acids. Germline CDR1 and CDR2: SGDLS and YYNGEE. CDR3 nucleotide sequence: TGTGCCAGCAGCGTCGACACGAACTATGGCTACACCTTC. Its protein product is CASSVDTNYGYTF. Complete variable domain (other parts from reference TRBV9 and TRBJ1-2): DSGVTQTPKHLITATGQRVTLRCSPRSGDLSVYWYQQSLDQGLQFLIQYYNGEERAKGNILERFSAQQFPDLHSELNLSSLELGDSALYFCASSVDTNYGYTFGSGTRLTVV.

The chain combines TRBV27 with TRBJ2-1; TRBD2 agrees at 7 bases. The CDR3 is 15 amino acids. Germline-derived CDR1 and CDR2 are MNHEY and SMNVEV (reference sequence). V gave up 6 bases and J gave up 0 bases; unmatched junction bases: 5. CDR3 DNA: TGTGCCAGCAGCTATAAGCGGGGCTCCTACAATGAGCAGTTCTTC. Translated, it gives CASSYKRGSYNEQFF.

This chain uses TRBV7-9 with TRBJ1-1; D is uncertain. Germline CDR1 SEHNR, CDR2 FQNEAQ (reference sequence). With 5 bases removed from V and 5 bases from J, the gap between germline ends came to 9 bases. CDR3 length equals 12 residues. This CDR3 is CASSPVSTEAFF. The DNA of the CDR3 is TGTGCCAGCAGCCCCGTGTCGACTGAAGCTTTCTTT.

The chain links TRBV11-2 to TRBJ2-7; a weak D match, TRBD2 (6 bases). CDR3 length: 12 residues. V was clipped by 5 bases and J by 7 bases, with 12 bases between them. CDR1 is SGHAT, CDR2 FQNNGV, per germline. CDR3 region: CASSEMGGEQYF. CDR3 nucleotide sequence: TGTGCCAGCAGCGAGATGGGGGGAGAGCAGTACTTC.

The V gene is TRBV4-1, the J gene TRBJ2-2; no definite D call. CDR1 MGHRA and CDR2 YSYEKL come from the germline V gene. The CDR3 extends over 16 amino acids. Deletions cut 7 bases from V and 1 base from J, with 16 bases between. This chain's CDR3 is CASNPGHPMNTGELFF. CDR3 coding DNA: TGCGCCAGCAACCCCGGGCACCCGATGAACACCGGGGAGCTGTTTTTT.

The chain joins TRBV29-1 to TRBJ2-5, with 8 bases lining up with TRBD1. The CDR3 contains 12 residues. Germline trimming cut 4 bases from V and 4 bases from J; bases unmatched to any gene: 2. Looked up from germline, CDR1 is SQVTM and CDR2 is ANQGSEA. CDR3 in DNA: TGCAGCGTTGGGGACAGGTCAGAGACCCAGTACTTC. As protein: CSVGDRSETQYF.

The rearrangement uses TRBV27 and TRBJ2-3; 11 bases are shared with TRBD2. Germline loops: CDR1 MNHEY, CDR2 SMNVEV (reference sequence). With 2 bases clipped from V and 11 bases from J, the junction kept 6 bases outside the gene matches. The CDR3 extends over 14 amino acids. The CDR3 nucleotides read TGTGCCAGCAGTTTACCCCATCTAGCGGGGGGGCAGTATTTT. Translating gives CASSLPHLAGGQYF.

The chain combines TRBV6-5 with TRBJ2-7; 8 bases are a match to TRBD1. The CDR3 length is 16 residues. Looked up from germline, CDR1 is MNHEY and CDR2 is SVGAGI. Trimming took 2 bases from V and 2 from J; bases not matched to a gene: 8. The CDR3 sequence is CASSYTRDRSPYEQYF. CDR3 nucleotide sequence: TGTGCCAGCAGTTACACCCGGGACAGGAGCCCCTACGAGCAGTACTTC.

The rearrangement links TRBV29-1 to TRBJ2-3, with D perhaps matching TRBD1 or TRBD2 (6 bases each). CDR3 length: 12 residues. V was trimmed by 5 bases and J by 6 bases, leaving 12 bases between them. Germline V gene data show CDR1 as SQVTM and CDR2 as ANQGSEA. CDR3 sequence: CSVRGDTDTQYF. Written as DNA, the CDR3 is TGCAGCGTTAGGGGGGACACGGATACGCAGTATTTT.